Following are 21 T cell receptor beta chains from one sample sequenced in a study of T cell changes during pregnancy in multiple sclerosis. Profiled with immunoSEQ multiplex PCR; TCRdb holds only in-frame clones, not every one. The repertoire holds about 70,000 clones, with 80% to 95% as singletons. The source was CD8+ T cells from peripheral blood mononuclear cells, collected in the third trimester of pregnancy. Receptor source: a female donor in good health, enrolled as a control in a pregnancy study.

The chain links TRBV5-1 to TRBJ2-1, with 8 bases that match TRBD2. The V gene's germline CDR1 is SGHRS and CDR2 YFSETQ. The V gene end was trimmed by 7 bases and the J gene end by 6 bases; junction bases not matched to a gene: 12. The CDR3 is made up of 15 amino acids. CDR3 amino acids: CASEDGGLGVNEQFF. CDR3 nucleotide sequence: TGCGCCAGCGAGGACGGGGGACTAGGGGTCAATGAGCAGTTCTTC. Filled out from reference TRBV5-1 and TRBJ2-1, the complete variable domain reads KAGVTQTPRYLIKTRGQQVTLSCSPISGHRSVSWYQQTPGQGLQFLFEYFSETQRNKGNFPGRFSGRQFSNSRSEMNVSTLELGDSALYLCASEDGGLGVNEQFFGPGTRLTVL.

The chain employs TRBV7-9 and TRBJ1-2, with 11 bases that match TRBD1. The CDR3 has 15 residues. Germline V gene data show CDR1 as SEHNR and CDR2 as FQNEAQ (reference sequence). Trimming removed 4 bases from V and 4 bases from J; junction bases left unmatched: 5. CDR3 DNA sequence: TGTGCCAGCAGCTCGGGACAGGGGGTGCCCTATGGCTACACCTTC. Protein product: CASSSGQGVPYGYTF.

The J gene is TRBJ2-7, the V gene TRBV6-5; 8 nucleotides match TRBD1. Germline CDR1 reads MNHEY; CDR2 reads SVGAGI. The CDR3 is 15 residues long. V lost 2 bases to trimming and J lost 5 bases; unmatched junction nucleotides: 8. Here the CDR3 reads CASSYSGQGYDEQYF. The CDR3 DNA reads as TGTGCCAGCAGTTACAGTGGACAGGGCTATGACGAGCAGTACTTC.

The chain is built from TRBV30 and TRBJ2-1, with a tentative D call TRBD2 (5 bases). Trimming took 3 bases from V and 2 from J, leaving 14 bases between them. The CDR3 has 15 amino acids. Germline V CDR1 and CDR2: GTSNPN, SVGIG (reference sequence). The CDR3 loop reads CAWRESGAAYNEQFF. CDR3 coding DNA: TGTGCCTGGAGGGAAAGCGGAGCCGCCTACAATGAGCAGTTCTTC. Using reference TRBV30 and TRBJ2-1 for the parts outside the CDR3, the full variable domain is SQTIHQWPATLVQPVGSPLSLECTVEGTSNPNLYWYRQAAGRGLQLLFYSVGIGQISSEVPQNLSASRPQDRQFILSSKKLLLSDSGFYLCAWRESGAAYNEQFFGPGTRLTVL.

This clone was seen only once. The CDR3 region has the DNA TGTGCCAGCAGAGAGGAAGACCTCGGGGAGCTGTTTTTT. Encoded protein: CASREEDLGELFF. This chain uses TRBV6-1 with TRBJ2-2; D unclear. Germline V gene sequence: CDR1 MNHNS, CDR2 SASEGT. Between the trimmed V and J ends, which lost 6 bases and 7 bases, there was a span of 12 bases. The length of the CDR3 is 13 residues.

The J gene is TRBJ2-1, the V gene TRBV11-3; D ambiguous. Trimming took off 1 base at V and 0 bases at J, with 7 bases between the two ends. This CDR3 has 15 residues. Germline CDR1 is SGHNT and CDR2 is YENEEA. The CDR3 is CASSLVLSSYNEQFF. The CDR3 coding sequence is TGTGCCAGCAGCTTAGTACTGAGCTCCTACAATGAGCAGTTCTTC.

The chain couples TRBV7-2 to TRBJ2-7; D is uncertain. Looked up from germline, CDR1 is SGHTA and CDR2 is FQGNSA. The V gene lost 4 bases and the J gene lost 0 bases, with 10 bases spanning the gap. The CDR3 sequence is 14 residues long. The CDR3 loop reads CASSSRGGSYEQYF. The CDR3 DNA sequence: TGTGCCAGCAGCTCCCGTGGCGGCTCCTACGAGCAGTACTTC.

The rearrangement links TRBV30 to TRBJ1-1, with 7 bases that match TRBD1. Trimming cost V 7 bases and J 0 bases; bases outside gene matches: 2. The CDR3 spans 12 residues. Germline V gene sequence: CDR1 GTSNPN, CDR2 SVGIG (reference sequence). In DNA, the CDR3 is TGTGCCTCCGGGACAGTGAACACTGAAGCTTTCTTT. This codes for CASGTVNTEAFF.

This sequence joins TRBV7-6 and TRBJ2-7, with 14 bases fitting TRBD2. The trim removed 5 bases at V and 3 bases at J, leaving 12 bases unmatched. Germline CDR1 and CDR2: SGHVS and FNYEAQ. This CDR3 has 18 residues. The CDR3 loop reads CASSHLGLAGGYHYEQYF. CDR3 DNA: TGTGCCAGCAGCCACCTCGGACTAGCGGGGGGCTATCACTACGAGCAGTACTTC. Drawing the rest from reference TRBV7-6 and TRBJ2-7, the complete variable domain is GAGVSQSPRYKVTKRGQDVALRCDPISGHVSLYWYRQALGQGPEFLTYFNYEAQQDKSGLPNDRFSAERPEGSISTLTIQRTEQRDSAMYRCASSHLGLAGGYHYEQYFGPGTRLTVT.

This clone was recorded once. This chain connects TRBV7-9 to TRBJ2-2, with unresolved D. V was clipped by 1 base and J by 0 bases, with 6 bases between them. Germline-derived CDR1 and CDR2 are SEHNR and FQNEAQ (reference sequence). The CDR3 runs to 15 residues. CDR3 nucleotides: TGTGCCAGCAGCTTAGAACTCCCGAACACCGGGGAGCTGTTTTTT. Residues: CASSLELPNTGELFF.

This clone was counted a single time. This CDR3 is CASSLAGTGHGYTF. Here the CDR3 DNA reads TGTGCCAGCAGCCTAGCCGGGACAGGGCATGGCTACACCTTC. The gene calls are TRBV27 and TRBJ1-2; TRBD1 aligns across 9 bases. V dropped 6 bases and J dropped 6; count of bases not matched to a gene: 8. The CDR3 spans 14 residues. From germline, CDR1 is MNHEY and CDR2 SMNVEV (reference sequence).

This sequence joins TRBV7-2 and TRBJ2-1, with 7 bases that match TRBD1. Germline-derived CDR1 and CDR2 are SGHTA and FQGNSA. The ends lost 5 bases at V and 1 base at J; junction bases unmatched: 2. This CDR3 has 14 amino acids. The CDR3 protein is CASSRDSSYNEQFF. The DNA for the CDR3 is TGTGCCAGCAGCCGGGACAGTTCCTACAATGAGCAGTTCTTC.

CDR3 bases: TGTGCCAGTAACGAGCGGGGGGGCGCAGAGACCCAGTACTTC. This codes for CASNERGGAETQYF. The chain combines TRBV19 with TRBJ2-5; the match to TRBD2 covers 10 bases. The CDR3 runs 14 residues. Looked up from germline, CDR1 is LNHDA and CDR2 is SQIVND (reference sequence). The trim removed 7 bases at V and 4 bases at J, leaving 6 bases unmatched.

The chain is built from TRBV30 and TRBJ2-7; D perhaps matches TRBD1 (6 bases). Looked up from germline, CDR1 is GTSNPN and CDR2 is SVGIG (reference sequence). There are 12 residues in the CDR3. The V end was cut by 1 base, the J end by 3 bases, with 7 bases between. In DNA form, the CDR3 reads TGTGCCTGGAGTGCGGACAGCTACGAGCAGTACTTC. It translates to CAWSADSYEQYF.

The genes are TRBV9 and TRBJ2-3, with D unresolved. The length of the CDR3 is 13 residues. The germline V gene has CDR1 SGDLS and CDR2 YYNGEE. V lost 5 bases to trimming and J lost 4 bases, with 11 bases between them. The CDR3 DNA reads TGTGCCAGCAGTCCATTGAACTCAGATACGCAGTATTTT. This gives the protein CASSPLNSDTQYF.

The chain is built from TRBV5-1 and TRBJ2-3; TRBD2 agrees at 9 bases. The ends lost 0 bases at V and 2 bases at J; junction bases unmatched: 4. Per the germline V gene, CDR1 is SGHRS and CDR2 is YFSETQ. The CDR3 loop spans 16 amino acids. The CDR3 here is CASSLAAGGFTDTQYF. The DNA for the CDR3 is TGCGCCAGCAGCTTGGCCGCGGGGGGGTTCACAGATACGCAGTATTTT.

The rearrangement links TRBV29-1 to TRBJ2-2, with 7 bases lining up with TRBD2. The CDR3 runs to 13 residues. CDR1 and CDR2 from the germline V gene are SQVTM and ANQGSEA. The junction had 3 bases not matched to a gene; V was cut back by 4 bases and J by 4 bases. CDR3 loop: CSVVSGGTGELFF. The CDR3 DNA is TGCAGCGTTGTATCGGGGGGCACCGGGGAGCTGTTTTTT.

This rearrangement joins TRBV6-1 to TRBJ1-1, with TRBD1 matching over 9 bases. Trimming took 1 base from V and 0 from J; bases not matched to a gene: 6. CDR1 is MNHNS and CDR2 is SASEGT in the germline V gene. This CDR3 is 17 amino acids long. Here the CDR3 DNA reads TGTGCCAGCAGTGAAGATTTGGGGACAGGGCTGAACACTGAAGCTTTCTTT. Its translation is CASSEDLGTGLNTEAFF.

The chain joins TRBV13 to TRBJ2-1; 9 nucleotides line up with TRBD2. Germline V lookup: CDR1 PRHDT, CDR2 FYEKMQ (reference sequence). The CDR3 is 17 amino acids. Germline trimming cut 6 bases from V and 0 bases from J; bases unmatched to any gene: 9. CDR3 sequence: CASRHSSGEASYNEQFF. CDR3 in DNA: TGTGCCAGCAGGCACTCTAGCGGGGAGGCCTCCTACAATGAGCAGTTCTTC.

The chain carries TRBV11-2 and TRBJ2-3; the D gene is possibly TRBD2 (6 bases). This CDR3 has 16 residues. Trimming removed 5 bases at V and 2 bases at J, with 17 bases between. Germline loops: CDR1 SGHAT, CDR2 FQNNGV. This chain's CDR3 is CASSGRDSLHTDTQYF. CDR3 bases: TGTGCCAGCAGCGGCCGGGACTCCCTTCACACAGATACGCAGTATTTT.

The V gene is TRBV7-6, the J gene TRBJ2-7; 7 nucleotides align to TRBD1. Trimming removed 5 bases from V and 0 bases from J; junction bases left unmatched: 7. CDR3 length: 15 residues. Germline CDR1 SGHVS, CDR2 FNYEAQ. The CDR3 bases are TGTGCCAGCAGCCTTAACCAGGGGGACTCCTACGAGCAGTACTTC. Amino acid sequence: CASSLNQGDSYEQYF.